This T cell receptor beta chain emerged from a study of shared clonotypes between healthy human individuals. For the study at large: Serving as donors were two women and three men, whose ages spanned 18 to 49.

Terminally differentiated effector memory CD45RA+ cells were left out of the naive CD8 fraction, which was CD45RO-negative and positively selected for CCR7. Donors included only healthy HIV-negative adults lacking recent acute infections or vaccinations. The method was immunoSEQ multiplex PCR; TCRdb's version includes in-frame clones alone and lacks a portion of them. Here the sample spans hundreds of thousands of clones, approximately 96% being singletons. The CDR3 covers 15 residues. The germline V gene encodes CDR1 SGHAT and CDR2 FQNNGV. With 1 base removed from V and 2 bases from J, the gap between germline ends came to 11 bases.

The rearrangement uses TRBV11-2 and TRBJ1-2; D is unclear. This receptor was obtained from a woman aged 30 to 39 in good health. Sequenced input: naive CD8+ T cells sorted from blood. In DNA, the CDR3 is TGTGCCAGCAGCTTAGTACCGAACCCGAACTATGGCTACACCTTC. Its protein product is CASSLVPNPNYGYTF.